The clone carrying this TCR beta chain was observed a handful of times. The sample originates from a study of T-cell reconstitution after alpha-beta-depleted transplantation in children. This CDR3 spans 17 amino acids. A TCRbeta library incorporating unique molecular identifiers was prepared. Each CDR3 protein is one row after TCRdb ran MiXCR on the PCR reads. The data show about 640,000 distinct CDR3 sequences, approximately 17% seen once. The receptor was isolated from a human donor who donated a stem cell graft to a child with acute myeloid leukemia. Sample: PBMCs from the stem cell graft donor, taken from the stem cell graft. This chain connects TRBV21-1 to TRBJ2-7; TRBD1, the table's D call, lacks a check against the DNA. TRBV21-1 is a recognized pseudogene. CDR3 sequence (DNA): TGTGCCAGCAGCAAAGCCAAGGACAGAGCAACAACCTACGAGCAGTACTTC. It specifies CASSKAKDRATTYEQYF.